This TCR beta chain was retrieved from a study of blood T cell repertoires in COVID-19. Study at large: T cells, B-cell-depleted T cells, or PBMCs supplied cDNA or gDNA.

Sequencing was performed with immunoSEQ multiplex PCR; in TCRdb, only in-frame clones are kept and a portion is missing. The table lists 150,000 to 200,000 clones, roughly 80% of them singletons. The CDR3 is 16 residues long. Trimming shortened V by 3 bases and J by 0 bases, and 12 bases separated the two germline ends. Germline values: CDR1 SGHDN, CDR2 FVKESK. Individuals aged roughly 18 to 95 years were recruited from about two dozen US areas. Cohorts were based on clinical histories the participants reported. Before being deemed recovered, Cohort 3 donors had two negative PCRs, clearance, or symptom resolution.

Sequencing was done on a sample of PBMCs or T cells enriched from blood (not recorded which). The rearrangement joins TRBV14 to TRBJ1-3; no clear D. This sequence was found in a man aged 50 to 60 who had recovered from COVID-19. For the CDR3, the DNA is TGTGCCAGCAGCCAGGCCCTAGCAGTCTCTGGAAACACCATATATTTT. Amino acid sequence: CASSQALAVSGNTIYF.